What follows are 18 T cell receptor beta chains derived from one specimen sequenced in a study of Ad26.COV2.S vaccination and SARS-CoV-2 variants. Data came from immunoSEQ multiplex PCR; TCRdb stores just in-frame clones and leaves some out. The data hold about 350,000 clones, with roughly 85% observed a single time. Treatment of the sample: around 19 received Ad26.COV2.S at low or high dose, single or two shots; several received placebo; per-sample allocation not given. After the first vaccine or placebo injection, samples were drawn on day 63. Sequenced material: peripheral blood, taken in a trial of Ad26.COV2.S vaccine versus placebo. These TCRs come from a person between 18 and 60 years old who received the Ad26.COV2.S COVID-19 vaccine or a placebo.

J is TRBJ1-2 and V is TRBV6-6, with no clear D. Germline V gene data show CDR1 as MNHNY and CDR2 as SVGAGI (reference sequence). The CDR3 contains 13 residues. V was shortened by 4 bases and J by 3 bases, with 9 bases between the two germline ends. CDR3 loop: CASSWTDDYGYTF. For the CDR3, the DNA is TGTGCCAGCAGTTGGACTGACGACTATGGCTACACCTTC.

The chain links TRBV29-1 to TRBJ1-2; 11 bases align to TRBD1. Germline V gene lookup returns CDR1 SQVTM and CDR2 ANQGSEA. The CDR3 runs 12 residues. V shed 6 bases, J shed 6 bases, and the junction held 3 bases outside the gene matches. The CDR3 DNA sequence: TGCAGCGTGGACAGGGGGCGGGATGGCTACACCTTC. Translated: CSVDRGRDGYTF.

The chain employs TRBV7-9 and TRBJ2-3; 12 nucleotides line up with TRBD2. CDR1 and CDR2 (germline): SEHNR, FQNEAQ (reference sequence). The CDR3 contains 14 residues. Trimming removed 10 bases from V and 0 bases from J; junction bases left unmatched: 2. CDR3 loop: CATLAGGSTDTQYF. The CDR3 nucleotides read TGTGCCACCCTAGCGGGAGGGAGCACAGATACGCAGTATTTT. The full variable domain, rest sourced from reference TRBV7-9 and TRBJ2-3, is DTGVSQNPRHKITKRGQNVTFRCDPISEHNRLYWYRQTLGQGPEFLTYFQNEAQLEKSRLLSDRFSAERPKGSFSTLEIQRTEQGDSAMYLCATLAGGSTDTQYFGPGTRLTVL.

Regarding this clone: Other DNA sequences in the same sample also yield this CDR3. The rearrangement links TRBV7-2 to TRBJ2-7; 7 bases line up with TRBD2. Germline V lookup: CDR1 SGHTA, CDR2 FQGNSA. CDR3 size: 15 residues. V shed 3 bases and J 0 bases; nucleotides not matched to a gene: 5. CDR3 sequence: CASSLGGGSSYEQYF. CDR3 coding DNA: TGTGCCAGCAGCTTGGGGGGAGGGAGCTCCTACGAGCAGTACTTC.

The rearrangement uses TRBV6-5 and TRBJ2-7; no firm D call. This CDR3 is built from 16 residues. Germline V lookup: CDR1 MNHEY, CDR2 SVGAGI. Between the trimmed V and J ends, which lost 0 bases and 3 bases, there was a span of 15 bases. This chain's CDR3 is CASSYSTGQVHYEQYF. Written as DNA, the CDR3 is TGTGCCAGCAGTTACTCCACCGGGCAGGTGCACTACGAGCAGTACTTC.

The chain uses TRBV5-1 and TRBJ2-1; a weak D match, TRBD2 (6 bases). V was shortened by 5 bases and J by 5 bases, with 11 bases between the two germline ends. The CDR3 runs 13 residues. The germline CDR1 and CDR2 sequences are SGHRS and YFSETQ. The CDR3 sequence: CASRVAANNEQFF. The CDR3 region has the DNA TGCGCCAGCAGGGTAGCGGCCAACAATGAGCAGTTCTTC.

The chain recombines TRBV15 with TRBJ1-1; the D is unclear. V lost 5 bases to trimming and J lost 5 bases, with 12 bases between them. The CDR3 runs to 13 residues. Germline CDR1 and CDR2: LNHNV and YYDKDF (reference sequence). CDR3 DNA sequence: TGTGCCACCAGCGGGCGCGAGGTAACTGAAGCTTTCTTT. Translating gives CATSGREVTEAFF.

The chain joins TRBV27 to TRBJ1-2; 9 positions agree with TRBD1. This CDR3 spans 16 amino acids. The germline V gene has CDR1 MNHEY and CDR2 SMNVEV (reference sequence). Trimming removed 6 bases from V and 1 base from J; junction bases left unmatched: 9. CDR3 nucleotide sequence: TGTGCCAGCAGCTATACCGGGACAGGGTTTAACTATGGCTACACCTTC. This gives the protein CASSYTGTGFNYGYTF.

The rearrangement joins TRBV29-1 to TRBJ2-1; D not certain. The CDR3 has 12 amino acids. Between the trimmed V and J ends, which lost 6 bases and 8 bases, there was a span of 14 bases. Germline values: CDR1 SQVTM, CDR2 ANQGSEA. The CDR3 spells CSVTHVSHEQFF. The CDR3 DNA follows: TGCAGCGTAACACATGTCTCCCATGAGCAGTTCTTC.

The chain uses TRBV7-2 and TRBJ2-5; TRBD2 matches 11 bases. Germline CDR1 reads SGHTA; CDR2 reads FQGNSA. Trimming took 3 bases from V and 5 from J; bases not matched to a gene: 2. This CDR3 is built from 14 residues. The chain's CDR3 is CASSFSGGDETQYF. Written as DNA, the CDR3 is TGTGCCAGCAGCTTTAGCGGGGGGGATGAGACCCAGTACTTC.

The chain uses TRBV18 and TRBJ1-4, with D possibly being TRBD1 (5 bases). Germline CDR1 is KGHSH and CDR2 is LQKENI. V lost 0 bases, J lost 1 base, and 9 bases lay in between. This CDR3 spans 16 amino acids. CDR3 bases: TGTGCCAGCTCACCACCAGGGAGGGGAACTAATGAAAAACTGTTTTTT. It is translated as CASSPPGRGTNEKLFF.

V and J are TRBV20-1 and TRBJ2-7; D is ambiguous. V was clipped by 7 bases and J by 1 base, with 8 bases between them. In germline, CDR1 is DFQATT, CDR2 SNEGSKA (reference sequence). The CDR3 sequence is 11 residues long. The CDR3 nucleotides are TGCAGTGGGGGTAGATCCTACGAGCAGTACTTC. Encoded protein: CSGGRSYEQYF.

This chain connects TRBV6-5 to TRBJ2-2; D remains unclear. There are 15 residues in the CDR3. Trimming left V 1 base short and J 0 bases short, with 6 bases between. Germline V CDR1 and CDR2: MNHEY, SVGAGI. Here the CDR3 reads CASSYWPTNTGELFF. CDR3 coding DNA: TGTGCCAGCAGTTACTGGCCAACGAACACCGGGGAGCTGTTTTTT.

CDR3 in amino acids: CASSQDNWTGAGYTF. Written as DNA, the CDR3 is TGCGCCAGCAGCCAAGACAACTGGACAGGGGCGGGCTACACCTTC. The V gene is TRBV4-3, the J gene TRBJ1-2; 9 bases are a match to TRBD1. The CDR3 has 15 residues. Germline CDR1 LGHNA, CDR2 YSLEER. J lost 8 bases, V lost 0 bases, and 7 bases had no gene match.

The rearrangement links TRBV7-2 to TRBJ2-2; no clear D gene. The CDR3 is made up of 12 amino acids. Trimming left V 5 bases short and J 3 bases short, with 4 bases between. Germline CDR1 is SGHTA and CDR2 is FQGNSA. This chain's CDR3 is CASSIYTGELFF. DNA of the CDR3: TGTGCCAGCAGCATCTACACCGGGGAGCTGTTTTTT.

The rearrangement joins TRBV5-1 to TRBJ2-3; tentative D call: TRBD2 (7 bases). Germline CDR1 is SGHRS and CDR2 is YFSETQ. The CDR3 has 16 amino acids. The V end lost 4 bases, the J end lost 2 bases, and 17 bases lay between the germline ends. This CDR3 is CASSGGRGAPTDTQYF. Written as DNA, the CDR3 is TGCGCCAGCAGCGGAGGTCGGGGGGCTCCCACAGATACGCAGTATTTT. Full variable domain (outside the CDR3, taken from reference TRBV5-1 and TRBJ2-3): KAGVTQTPRYLIKTRGQQVTLSCSPISGHRSVSWYQQTPGQGLQFLFEYFSETQRNKGNFPGRFSGRQFSNSRSEMNVSTLELGDSALYLCASSGGRGAPTDTQYFGPGTRLTVL.

The chain recombines TRBV2 with TRBJ1-3; D possibly corresponds to TRBD1 (5 bases). The CDR3 consists of 14 residues. The V end was cut by 8 bases, the J end by 2 bases, with 13 bases between. Germline CDR1 reads SNHLY; CDR2 reads FYNNEI. CDR3 DNA sequence: TGTGCCAGCCGGGCGGGGGTGACTGGAAACACCATATATTTT. Protein: CASRAGVTGNTIYF.

The J gene is TRBJ2-6, the V gene TRBV5-6; D is uncertain. This CDR3 contains 15 residues. The V and J ends lost 0 bases and 1 base respectively, with 5 bases between them. Germline CDR1 reads SGHDT; CDR2 reads YYEEEE. CDR3 DNA sequence: TGTGCCAGCAGCTTGGGGGTGTCTGGGGCCAACGTCCTGACTTTC. This sequence encodes CASSLGVSGANVLTF. The whole variable domain, remainder taken from reference TRBV5-6 and TRBJ2-6, is DAGVTQSPTHLIKTRGQQVTLRCSPKSGHDTVSWYQQALGQGPQFIFQYYEEEERQRGNFPDRFSGHQFPNYSSELNVNALLLGDSALYLCASSLGVSGANVLTFGAGSRLTVL.